The 7 T cell receptor beta chains given below trace back to one sample, sequenced in a study of identical twins (dated by TCRdb to 2016 to 2018). Library method: 5' RACE. TCRdb lists the instrument as Illumina HiSeq 2000. TCRdb handled the public reads itself, with Q25 trimming in fastp and clone calling in MiXCR, and kept productive beta chains. Every distinct CDR3 protein forms one entry, paired with its most common genes and DNA. Here the sample has roughly 480,000 distinct CDR3 sequences; 24% occur a single time. Clones ranked in the top ten supply roughly 2.8% of the sample. The same specimen was also included in a second study, on T cells expressing NK-cell markers.

The sample comprised CD4+ T cells sorted from blood. These receptor sequences come from a woman aged 18-30 years in good health.

The chain joins TRBV20-1 to TRBJ2-5, with D possibly matching TRBD2 (5 bases). V gave up 3 bases and J gave up 2 bases, with 16 bases separating them. Germline V gene lookup returns CDR1 DFQATT and CDR2 SNEGSKA (reference sequence). CDR3 length: 15 residues. The CDR3 here is CSARRVVVEQETQYF. The CDR3, as DNA: TGCAGTGCTAGGCGGGTGGTGGTAGAGCAAGAGACCCAGTACTTC.

The sample holds a few counts of this clonotype. The rearrangement joins TRBV12-3 or TRBV12-4 to TRBJ2-1, with D uncertain. Trimming left V 1 base short and J 15 bases short, with 13 bases between. This CDR3 spans 12 amino acids. The CDR3 region has the DNA TGTGCCAGCAGTTTAGTCGGGTTTTCGCCGTTCTTC. Its protein is CASSLVGFSPFF.

J is TRBJ2-3 and V is TRBV5-1; D is perhaps TRBD2 (5 bases). V was clipped by 5 bases and J by 6 bases, with 16 bases between them. The CDR3 length is 14 residues. Per germline, CDR1 SGHRS and CDR2 YFSETQ. CDR3 nucleotide sequence: TGCGCCAGCAGTGGGATCGCGGGCGAGGATACGCAGTATTTT. This sequence encodes CASSGIAGEDTQYF.

The V call is TRBV4-3, the J call TRBJ1-4; 11 positions match TRBD1. Germline CDR1 and CDR2: LGHNA and YSLEER. V lost 1 base to trimming and J lost 8 bases; unmatched junction nucleotides: 9. This CDR3 has 17 amino acids. The CDR3, as DNA: TGCGCCAGCAGCCAAGGTTGGACAGGGGGCATTGGAGAAAAACTGTTTTTT. Translated, it gives CASSQGWTGGIGEKLFF.

This clonotype was seen a handful of times. The chain recombines TRBV12-3 or TRBV12-4 with TRBJ2-3; 9 nucleotides align to TRBD2. With V trimmed by 5 bases and J by 4 bases, 13 bases remained unmatched. CDR3 size: 17 residues. In DNA form, the CDR3 reads TGTGCCAGCAGTCCTCGATTCGGCGGGGGGGCCGCAGATACGCAGTATTTT. It translates to CASSPRFGGGAADTQYF.

This clonotype has just a few counts. The CDR3 protein is CASSRGGAYEQYF. The CDR3 bases are TGTGCCAGCAGCCGGGGGGGGGCCTACGAGCAGTACTTC. The chain uses TRBV7-2 and TRBJ2-7; 8 bases fit TRBD2. CDR1 is SGHTA, CDR2 FQGNSA, per germline. The CDR3 extends over 13 amino acids. V shed 5 bases and J 2 bases; nucleotides not matched to a gene: 2.

This clonotype appeared many times. The V call is TRBV7-2, the J call TRBJ2-1; 7 bases agree with TRBD1. Trimming at V came to 5 bases and at J to 1 base, leaving 2 bases not matched to a gene. CDR1 SGHTA and CDR2 FQGNSA come from the germline V gene. CDR3 length: 14 residues. For the CDR3, the DNA is TGTGCCAGCAGCCGGGACAGATCCTACAATGAGCAGTTCTTC. Translated: CASSRDRSYNEQFF.